This T cell receptor (beta chain) originates from a study of T cells in Graves' hyperthyroidism and ophthalmopathy. The CDR3 has 15 amino acids. Germline V CDR1 and CDR2: SGHDT, YYEEEE. V lost 4 bases, J lost 1 base, and 14 bases lay in between. About this clonotype itself: The antigen remains unidentified.

Findings and limits, study-wide: Most clonotypes that expanded in the thyroid above 0.001 also showed up in blood.

TCR beta CDR3 regions were amplified from RNA. HTBI primers were the set used in a first-round RT-PCR of the TCR CDR3. A single record per CDR3 protein comes from TCRdb applying MiXCR to the multiplex PCR reads. The sample consists of around 720,000 distinct CDR3 sequences, under 45% of them appearing once. The chain recombines TRBV5-6 with TRBJ2-5; TRBD2 is a possible D gene (5 bases). Sequenced sample: blood. This TCR was sampled from a woman between 35 and 50 years old with Graves' hyperthyroidism. In DNA form, the CDR3 reads TGTGCCAGCAGCGGGAGCGAAGAAGGCCAAGAGACCCAGTACTTC. Translated: CASSGSEEGQETQYF.